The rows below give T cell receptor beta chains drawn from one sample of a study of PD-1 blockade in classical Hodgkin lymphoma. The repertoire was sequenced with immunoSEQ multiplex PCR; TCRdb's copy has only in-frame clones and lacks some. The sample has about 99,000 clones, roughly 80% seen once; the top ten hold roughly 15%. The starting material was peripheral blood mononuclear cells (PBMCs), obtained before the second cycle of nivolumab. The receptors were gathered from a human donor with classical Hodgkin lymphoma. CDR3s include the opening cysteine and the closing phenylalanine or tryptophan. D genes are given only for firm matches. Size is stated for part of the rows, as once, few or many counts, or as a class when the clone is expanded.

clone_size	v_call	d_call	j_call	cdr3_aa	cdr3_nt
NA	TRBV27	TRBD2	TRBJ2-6	CASSFGLAGLAISGANVLTF	TGTGCCAGCAGTTTCGGACTAGCGGGACTTGCCATCTCTGGGGCCAACGTCCTGACTTTC
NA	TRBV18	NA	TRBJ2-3	CASSRAPGYTDTQYF	TGTGCCAGCAGCCGTGCCCCGGGATACACAGATACGCAGTATTTT
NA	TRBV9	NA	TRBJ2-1	CASSVLRDSSPFF	TGTGCCAGCAGCGTCCTCCGGGACTCCAGTCCGTTCTTC
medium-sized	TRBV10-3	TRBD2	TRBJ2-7	CAISESTSEEQYF	TGTGCCATCAGTGAGTCGACTAGCGAAGAGCAGTACTTC
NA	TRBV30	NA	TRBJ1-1	CAWSVRGATEAFF	TGTGCCTGGAGTGTACGGGGGGCTACTGAAGCTTTCTTT
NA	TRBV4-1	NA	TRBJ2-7	CASSVEGLYGEQYF	TGCGCCAGCAGCGTGGAGGGGCTCTATGGCGAGCAGTACTTC
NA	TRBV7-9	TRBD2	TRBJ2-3	CASSLAPLAGVVDTQYF	TGTGCCAGCAGCTTAGCGCCCTTAGCGGGAGTGGTAGATACGCAGTATTTT
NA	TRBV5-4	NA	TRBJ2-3	CATSQSPTDTQYF	TGTGCCACCAGTCAGTCCCCCACAGATACGCAGTATTTT
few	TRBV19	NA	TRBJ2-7	CASSNPLGEQYF	TGTGCCAGTAGTAACCCCCTGGGGGAGCAGTACTTC
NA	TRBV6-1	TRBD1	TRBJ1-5	CASRELQGAANQPQHF	TGTGCCAGCAGGGAATTACAGGGGGCTGCGAATCAGCCCCAGCATTTT
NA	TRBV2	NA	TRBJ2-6	CASSGSRGTGANVLTF	TGTGCCAGCAGCGGATCCCGGGGGACTGGGGCCAACGTCCTGACTTTC
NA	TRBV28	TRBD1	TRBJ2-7	CASSLELRLQGQSYEQYF	TGTGCCAGCAGCTTGGAACTCCGACTCCAGGGACAGAGCTACGAGCAGTACTTC
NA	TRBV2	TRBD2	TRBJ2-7	CASSPGTSGIYEQYF	TGTGCCAGCAGCCCCGGGACTAGCGGGATATACGAGCAGTACTTC
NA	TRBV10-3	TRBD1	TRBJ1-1	CATQPGGAEAFF	TGTGCCACGCAACCAGGGGGGGCTGAAGCTTTCTTT
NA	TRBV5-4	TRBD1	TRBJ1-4	CASSPYRGPNEKLFF	TGTGCCAGCAGCCCATACAGGGGCCCTAATGAAAAACTGTTTTTT
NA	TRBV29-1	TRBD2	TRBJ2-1	CSVGSGRGNEQFF	TGCAGCGTTGGTAGCGGGAGGGGTAATGAGCAGTTCTTC
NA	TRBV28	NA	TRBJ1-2	CASSLAGGPYGYTF	TGTGCCAGCAGTTTGGCAGGCGGGCCCTATGGCTACACCTTC
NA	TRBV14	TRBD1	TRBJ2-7	CASSLWTGGYEQYF	TGTGCCAGCAGCCTCTGGACAGGGGGCTACGAGCAGTACTTC
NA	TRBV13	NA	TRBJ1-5	CASSLGGPGDQPQHF	TGTGCCAGCAGCTTAGGGGGCCCAGGCGATCAGCCCCAGCATTTT
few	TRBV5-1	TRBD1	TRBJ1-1	CASSLYGQDFNTEAFF	TGCGCCAGCAGCTTATACGGACAGGATTTTAACACTGAAGCTTTCTTT
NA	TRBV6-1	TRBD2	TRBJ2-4	CASSDPLGGLKNIQYF	TGTGCCAGCAGTGATCCTCTGGGGGGGTTGAAAAACATTCAGTACTTC
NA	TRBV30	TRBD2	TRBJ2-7	CAWSDSLREGEQYF	TGTGCCTGGAGCGACTCCTTAAGGGAGGGCGAGCAGTACTTC
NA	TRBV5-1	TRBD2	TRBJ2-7	CASSLVTSASYEQYF	TGCGCCAGCAGCTTGGTCACTAGCGCCTCCTACGAGCAGTACTTC
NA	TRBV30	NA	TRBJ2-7	CAWSVGAYEQYF	TGTGCCTGGAGTGTTGGGGCTTACGAGCAGTACTTC
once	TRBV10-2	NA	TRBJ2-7	CASSEEVVAKSYEQYF	TGCGCCAGCAGTGAGGAGGTGGTAGCAAAAAGCTACGAGCAGTACTTC
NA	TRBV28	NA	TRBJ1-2	CASFLRGGYTF	TGTGCCAGCTTTCTCAGGGGTGGCTACACCTTC
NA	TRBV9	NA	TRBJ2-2	CASSVGTGELFF	TGTGCCAGCAGCGTTGGGACCGGGGAGCTGTTTTTT
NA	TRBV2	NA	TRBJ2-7	CASSGLESSYEQYF	TGTGCCAGCAGTGGGCTGGAGAGCTCCTACGAGCAGTACTTC